This is a list of T cell receptor beta chains from one sample in a study of blood T cell repertoires in COVID-19. Sequencing used immunoSEQ multiplex PCR; TCRdb keeps in-frame clones, though not all of them. Of about 61,000 clones listed, roughly 84% are singletons. The sample taken for sequencing was peripheral blood. These TCRs come from a woman aged 70-85 years with acute or convalescent COVID-19. The CDR3 runs from the conserved cysteine through the conserved F or W. Each record gives: D gene, clone size, V gene, J gene, CDR3 DNA, CDR3 protein. The D gene is left open where the match is weak. Clone size is not always given. Where it is, it says once, few, many or a class for expanded clones.

>TRBD1|few|TRBV5-5|TRBJ1-1
TGTGCCAGCAGCGTTACAGGGGGAGGCGAAGCTTTCTTT
CASSVTGGGEAFF
>.|.|TRBV24-1|TRBJ1-5
TGTGCCACCGGAGGGGCTGGCAATCAGCCCCAGCATTTT
CATGGAGNQPQHF
>TRBD1|.|TRBV6-5|TRBJ1-1
TGTGCCAGCAGTCCAAATTCAGGGGGAGGCACTGAAGCTTTCTTT
CASSPNSGGGTEAFF
>.|.|TRBV7-8|TRBJ1-6
TGTGCCAGCAGCCCGAGACCACAGGGAAATTCACCCCTCCACTTT
CASSPRPQGNSPLHF
>TRBD2|.|TRBV7-2|TRBJ2-3
TGTGCCAGCAGTTCTCCGCCCGGGACTAGCACTGCAGATACGCAGTATTTT
CASSSPPGTSTADTQYF
>.|.|TRBV2|TRBJ2-7
TGTGCCAGCAGTGGTATACGGTGGAGATTCGAGCAGTACTTC
CASSGIRWRFEQYF
>.|once|TRBV28|TRBJ2-3
TGTGCCAGCAGTTTAGGGCTGGGCTCAGATACGCAGTATTTT
CASSLGLGSDTQYF
>TRBD1|.|TRBV5-4|TRBJ2-3
TGTGCCAGCAGCTGGGCAATGGGACAGAACACAGATACGCAGTATTTT
CASSWAMGQNTDTQYF
>TRBD2|.|TRBV30|TRBJ2-7
TGTGCCGCCGATAGCGGGGGTAGGCGAGAGCAGTACTTC
CAADSGGRREQYF
>.|.|TRBV3-1/TRBV3-2|TRBJ1-5
TGTGCCAGCAGCCAAGCAGGGGATGGCAATCAGCCCCAGCATTTT
CASSQAGDGNQPQHF
>TRBD1|once|TRBV19|TRBJ2-2
TGTGCCAGTAGCCTAGGGGGCAACACCGGGGAGCTGTTTTTT
CASSLGGNTGELFF
>TRBD2|once|TRBV3-1/TRBV3-2|TRBJ2-5
TGTGCCAGCAGCCAAGGGAGTTCTAGCGGGGGGGTCCAAGAGACCCAGTACTTC
CASSQGSSSGGVQETQYF
>.|.|TRBV2|TRBJ1-1
TGTGCCAGCACCCGGGACACCCTAGCCGAAGCTTTCTTT
CASTRDTLAEAFF
>.|.|TRBV6-1|TRBJ1-2
TGTGCCAGCAGTGAACAGGCCGGCCCCTATGGCTACACCTTC
CASSEQAGPYGYTF
>TRBD1|few|TRBV15|TRBJ1-2
TGTGCCACCAGCAGAGAACAGGGGGCAGGAGGCTACACCTTC
CATSREQGAGGYTF
>.|.|TRBV3-1/TRBV3-2|TRBJ1-6
TGTGCCACAGCTAACTGGGGGGATAATAATTCACCCCTCCACTTT
CATANWGDNNSPLHF
>.|.|TRBV7-8|TRBJ1-6
TGTGCCAGCACCTCTACGGGTCTGTGGAGTTCACCCCTCCACTTT
CASTSTGLWSSPLHF
>.|.|TRBV28|TRBJ1-1
TGTGCCAGCAGCCCAGATGTAGGGACAATGAACACTGAAGCTTTCTTT
CASSPDVGTMNTEAFF
>TRBD2|.|TRBV6-5|TRBJ2-1
TGTGCCAGCACCCCGACTAGCTCCCGGGAGCAGTTCTTC
CASTPTSSREQFF
>TRBD1|.|TRBV27|TRBJ1-2
TGTGCCAGCAGTTTATTCAACAGGGGCGACTATGGCTACACCTTC
CASSLFNRGDYGYTF
>.|.|TRBV5-1|TRBJ2-5
TGCGCCAGCAGCCTAACGGACTCCTCCCGCGAGACCCAGTACTTC
CASSLTDSSRETQYF
>.|.|TRBV6-2/TRBV6-3|TRBJ2-1
TGTGCCAGCAGTTCTAGGGTCGTCGTACGGGGCAATGAGCAGTTCTTC
CASSSRVVVRGNEQFF
>TRBD1|.|TRBV29-1|TRBJ2-1
TGCAGCGTGCACAGGGGGCCTTACAATGAGCAGTTCTTC
CSVHRGPYNEQFF
>.|.|TRBV6-5|TRBJ2-5
TGTGCCAGCAGTCCGGGATCCGGAGAGACCCAGTACTTC
CASSPGSGETQYF
>.|.|TRBV6-2/TRBV6-3|TRBJ2-5
TGTGCCAGCAGTTACTCTCTCAGGTGGGAGACCCAGTACTTC
CASSYSLRWETQYF
>.|.|TRBV7-9|TRBJ1-4
TGTGCCAGCAGCCCGGGAGCAACTAATGAAAAACTGTTTTTT
CASSPGATNEKLFF
>.|.|TRBV2|TRBJ2-1
TGTGCCAGCAGTATAGCCCGGAGCTCCTACAATGAGCAGTTCTTC
CASSIARSSYNEQFF
>.|.|TRBV20-1|TRBJ2-1
TGCAGCGCATGGGCCGGCAATGAGCAGTTCTTC
CSAWAGNEQFF
>.|.|TRBV15|TRBJ1-4
TGTGCCACCAGCAGAGAGCCCGGGGGTCCGGGGGAAAAACTGTTTTTT
CATSREPGGPGEKLFF
>TRBD1|.|TRBV7-9|TRBJ1-1
TGTGCCAGCAGCCACGGGACAGCGAACACTGAAGCTTTCTTT
CASSHGTANTEAFF
>.|.|TRBV4-1|TRBJ1-4
TGCGCCAGCAGCCAAGATGGCAGGGATAATGAAAAACTGTTTTTT
CASSQDGRDNEKLFF
>.|few|TRBV9|TRBJ1-4
TGTGCCAGCAGCGTCACAGGGAACGGTGAAAAACTGTTTTTT
CASSVTGNGEKLFF
>.|.|TRBV9|TRBJ2-7
TGTGCCAGCAGCGCACTGCGCGAGCAGTACTTC
CASSALREQYF
>.|.|TRBV6-5|TRBJ2-2
TGTGCCAGCATTCCGGGAAACTCCGGGGAGCTGTTTTTT
CASIPGNSGELFF
>TRBD2|once|TRBV10-3|TRBJ2-5
TGTGCCATCAGTGCTAGCGGGGTGGGAGAGACCCAGTACTTC
CAISASGVGETQYF
>.|.|TRBV27|TRBJ1-3
TGTGCCAGCAGTTTATCAGCAGGGGCCGGAAACACCATATATTTT
CASSLSAGAGNTIYF
>TRBD2|.|TRBV7-9|TRBJ2-5
TGTGCCAGCAGTTCTCCGCGGGGGGGCGAAGAGACCCAGTACTTC
CASSSPRGGEETQYF